Each of the 26 T cell receptor beta chains below was sequenced from the same sample in a study of cytomegalovirus exposure and HLA in healthy donors. PCR involved 60 Vbeta and 13 Jbeta primers. TCRdb's copy holds only in-frame clones and misses some; the assay was immunoSEQ multiplex PCR. The listing records under 65,000 clones. The sequencing sample was made of PBMCs. The receptors stem from a woman in her twenties or thirties in good health and CMV-seropositive.

V and J are TRBV19 and TRBJ2-3; tentative D call: TRBD1 (6 bases). Between the trimmed V and J ends, which lost 4 bases and 6 bases, there was a span of 11 bases. In germline, CDR1 is LNHDA, CDR2 SQIVND (reference sequence). The CDR3 contains 13 residues. CDR3 amino acids: CASSNQGSDTQYF. Written as DNA, the CDR3 is TGTGCCAGTAGTAACCAGGGGTCGGATACGCAGTATTTT. The full variable domain, its missing parts supplied by reference TRBV19 and TRBJ2-3, is DGGITQSPKYLFRKEGQNVTLSCEQNLNHDAMYWYRQDPGQGLRLIYYSQIVNDFQKGDIAEGYSVSREKKESFPLTVTSAQKNPTAFYLCASSNQGSDTQYFGPGTRLTVL.

The CDR3 here is CASSFNGVGDTQYF. The DNA for the CDR3 is TGTGCCAGCAGCTTTAACGGGGTCGGAGATACGCAGTATTTT. The chain recombines TRBV7-9 with TRBJ2-3, with D perhaps TRBD2 (5 bases). In germline, CDR1 is SEHNR, CDR2 FQNEAQ (reference sequence). The CDR3 has 14 amino acids. V lost 3 bases to trimming and J lost 5 bases, with 12 bases between them.

The J gene is TRBJ1-2, the V gene TRBV30; 9 bases match TRBD1. Germline V gene lookup returns CDR1 GTSNPN and CDR2 SVGIG (reference sequence). V dropped 5 bases and J dropped 4; count of bases not matched to a gene: 11. The CDR3 has 15 residues. CDR3 DNA sequence: TGTGCCTGGGGTCAGCCGGGACAGGGACGCTATGGCTACACCTTC. Translation gives CAWGQPGQGRYGYTF.

V is TRBV9 and J is TRBJ2-2, with TRBD1 identical over 7 bases. The CDR3 consists of 15 residues. V dropped 3 bases and J dropped 1; count of bases not matched to a gene: 3. Germline CDR1 and CDR2: SGDLS and YYNGEE. CDR3 in DNA: TGTGCCAGCAGCGCAAGGACAGGGAACACCGGGGAGCTGTTTTTT. It translates to CASSARTGNTGELFF.

The V gene is TRBV18, the J gene TRBJ1-2; the match to TRBD1 covers 7 bases. The CDR3 loop spans 15 amino acids. Germline CDR1 is KGHSH and CDR2 is LQKENI. V shed 5 bases, J shed 0 bases, and the junction held 6 bases outside the gene matches. The CDR3, as DNA: TGTGCCAGCTCATCAGGACAGGACACTAACTATGGCTACACCTTC. Encoded protein: CASSSGQDTNYGYTF. Full variable domain (missing parts from reference TRBV18 and TRBJ1-2): NAGVMQNPRHLVRRRGQEARLRCSPMKGHSHVYWYRQLPEEGLKFMVYLQKENIIDESGMPKERFSAEFPKEGPSILRIQQVVRGDSAAYFCASSSGQDTNYGYTFGSGTRLTVV.

This chain links TRBV19 with TRBJ2-3; 7 bases agree with TRBD2. This CDR3 is built from 16 residues. J gave up 1 base and V 1 base, and 5 bases lay outside the gene matches. Germline CDR1 reads LNHDA; CDR2 reads SQIVND (reference sequence). CDR3 loop: CASSIGGGLRTDTQYF. The DNA of the CDR3 is TGTGCCAGTAGTATAGGGGGGGGACTACGCACAGATACGCAGTATTTT.

The CDR3 sequence is CASSPPGGGANEQFF. In DNA, the CDR3 is TGTGCCAGCTCACCACCGGGCGGGGGGGCCAATGAGCAGTTCTTC. V gene TRBV18 combines with J gene TRBJ2-1; 9 bases align to TRBD2. Germline V gene data show CDR1 as KGHSH and CDR2 as LQKENI. Trimming at V came to 0 bases and at J to 6 bases, leaving 3 bases not matched to a gene. This CDR3 comprises 15 residues.

V and J are TRBV5-1 and TRBJ2-5, with a possible D match to TRBD1 (5 bases). The V gene's germline CDR1 is SGHRS and CDR2 YFSETQ. The CDR3 loop spans 14 amino acids. The V and J ends lost 4 bases and 1 base respectively, with 11 bases between them. The CDR3 is CASSIQGFQETQYF. CDR3 DNA sequence: TGCGCCAGCAGCATCCAGGGCTTCCAAGAGACCCAGTACTTC.

V is TRBV19 and J is TRBJ1-1; D is undetermined. Germline CDR1 and CDR2: LNHDA and SQIVND (reference sequence). The CDR3 length is 13 residues. Deletions cut 5 bases from V and 3 bases from J, with 10 bases between. This CDR3 is CASSPKLHTEAFF. The CDR3 nucleotides read TGTGCCAGTAGTCCTAAGTTACACACTGAAGCTTTCTTT.

This chain connects TRBV5-1 to TRBJ1-2; possibly TRBD1 for D (5 bases). V lost 6 bases and J 4 bases, leaving 19 bases between the germline ends. From germline, CDR1 is SGHRS and CDR2 YFSETQ. The CDR3 has 15 residues. The CDR3 loop is CASKEGGATFYGYTF. The CDR3 DNA reads TGCGCCAGCAAGGAAGGAGGGGCCACCTTCTATGGCTACACCTTC.

The chain recombines TRBV9 with TRBJ2-7; TRBD1 agrees at 7 bases. V lost 3 bases to trimming and J lost 4 bases; unmatched junction nucleotides: 7. The germline V gene encodes CDR1 SGDLS and CDR2 YYNGEE. The CDR3 runs 14 residues. For the CDR3, the DNA is TGTGCCAGCAGCGCAACAGGGGTCCGTTACGAGCAGTACTTC. Protein product: CASSATGVRYEQYF. The full variable domain, in which reference TRBV9 and TRBJ2-7 provide the parts outside the CDR3, is DSGVTQTPKHLITATGQRVTLRCSPRSGDLSVYWYQQSLDQGLQFLIQYYNGEERAKGNILERFSAQQFPDLHSELNLSSLELGDSALYFCASSATGVRYEQYFGPGTRLTVT.

V gene TRBV6-5 combines with J gene TRBJ1-6; 9 bases fit TRBD1. The junction had 3 bases not matched to a gene; V was cut back by 6 bases and J by 9 bases. The germline CDR1 and CDR2 sequences are MNHEY and SVGAGI. The CDR3 has 13 residues. Here the CDR3 reads CASSGTGRSPLHF. The CDR3 DNA is TGTGCCAGCAGCGGGACAGGGCGTTCACCCCTCCACTTT.

This chain connects TRBV4-1 to TRBJ2-7; possibly TRBD1 for D (7 bases). The CDR3 covers 16 residues. Germline CDR1 MGHRA, CDR2 YSYEKL. Between the trimmed V and J ends, which lost 2 bases and 5 bases, there was a span of 19 bases. The chain's CDR3 is CASSQTLRGDLDEQYF. CDR3 in DNA: TGCGCCAGCAGCCAAACCCTCAGGGGGGATCTGGACGAGCAGTACTTC.

The rearrangement uses TRBV7-6 and TRBJ2-2; 7 nucleotides line up with TRBD2. Germline V gives CDR1 SGHVS, CDR2 FNYEAQ. Trimming took 0 bases from V and 0 from J; bases not matched to a gene: 1. CDR3 length: 16 amino acids. The CDR3: CASSLASGTNTGELFF. DNA of the CDR3: TGTGCCAGCAGCTTAGCGAGCGGGACGAACACCGGGGAGCTGTTTTTT.

The CDR3 coding sequence is TGTGCCAGCAGCTCTGGACTGTACGAGCAGTACTTC. As protein: CASSSGLYEQYF. The V call is TRBV7-9, the J call TRBJ2-7; D possibly corresponds to TRBD2 (5 bases). CDR1 is SEHNR, CDR2 FQNEAQ, per germline (reference sequence). The CDR3 has 12 amino acids. Trimming took 4 bases from V and 4 from J, leaving 8 bases between them.

V is TRBV6-5 and J is TRBJ1-5, with D hard to call. There are 13 residues in the CDR3. CDR1 is MNHEY and CDR2 is SVGAGI in the germline V gene. The V gene lost 0 bases and the J gene lost 5 bases, with 5 bases spanning the gap. The CDR3 bases are TGTGCCAGCAGTTACTCGTCGGATCAGCCCCAGCATTTT. Amino acid sequence: CASSYSSDQPQHF.

V usage is TRBV7-9 and J usage is TRBJ1-6; maybe TRBD1 (6 bases). Trimming removed 4 bases from V and 8 bases from J, with 15 bases in between. This CDR3 has 15 residues. Germline CDR1 and CDR2: SEHNR and FQNEAQ (reference sequence). The CDR3 region has the DNA TGTGCCAGCAGCTCCTCGAACAGGGTGGATTCACCCCTCCACTTT. Translation: CASSSSNRVDSPLHF.

The rearrangement links TRBV7-3 to TRBJ2-1; TRBD2 matches at 10 bases. Germline assignment: CDR1 SGHTA and CDR2 FQGTGA. The ends lost 5 bases at V and 2 bases at J; junction bases unmatched: 3. The CDR3 contains 15 residues. The CDR3 region has the DNA TGTGCCAGCAGCCGGACTAGCGGACCCTACAATGAGCAGTTCTTC. Its protein product is CASSRTSGPYNEQFF.

The chain uses TRBV7-6 and TRBJ2-1; D ambiguous. The CDR3 loop spans 15 amino acids. Per the germline V gene, CDR1 is SGHVS and CDR2 is FNYEAQ. Trimming removed 0 bases at V and 0 bases at J, with 6 bases between. The CDR3 loop is CASSLARSSYNEQFF. The CDR3 nucleotides read TGTGCCAGCAGCTTAGCGAGGAGCTCCTACAATGAGCAGTTCTTC. Variable domain in full (rest from reference TRBV7-6 and TRBJ2-1): GAGVSQSPRYKVTKRGQDVALRCDPISGHVSLYWYRQALGQGPEFLTYFNYEAQQDKSGLPNDRFSAERPEGSISTLTIQRTEQRDSAMYRCASSLARSSYNEQFFGPGTRLTVL.

This chain connects TRBV29-1 to TRBJ2-7, with TRBD1 matching over 7 bases. Germline CDR1 reads SQVTM; CDR2 reads ANQGSEA. V was clipped by 4 bases and J by 2 bases; unmatched bases: 2. The CDR3 spans 12 residues. The CDR3 protein is CSVGDSAYEQYF. In DNA form, the CDR3 reads TGCAGCGTTGGGGACAGTGCCTACGAGCAGTACTTC.

The chain employs TRBV30 and TRBJ1-1, with D maybe TRBD1 (6 bases). V lost 4 bases and J lost 4, with 7 bases in between. CDR1 is GTSNPN, CDR2 SVGIG, per germline (reference sequence). The CDR3 covers 11 residues. Written as DNA, the CDR3 is TGTGCCTGGACAGGGGTCACTGAAGCTTTCTTT. It codes for CAWTGVTEAFF. Full variable domain (outside the CDR3, taken from reference TRBV30 and TRBJ1-1): SQTIHQWPATLVQPVGSPLSLECTVEGTSNPNLYWYRQAAGRGLQLLFYSVGIGQISSEVPQNLSASRPQDRQFILSSKKLLLSDSGFYLCAWTGVTEAFFGQGTRLTVV.

The rearrangement uses TRBV1 and TRBJ2-3; whether TRBD1, the table's D call, matches the DNA was not checked. TRBV1 is a known pseudogene. CDR3 length: 15 amino acids. CDR3: CTSSQDNRDTDTQYF. The CDR3, as DNA: TGCACCAGCAGCCAAGATAACAGGGACACAGATACGCAGTATTTT.

This chain connects TRBV28 to TRBJ2-7; D uncertain. Germline assignment: CDR1 MDHEN and CDR2 SYDVKM. The length of the CDR3 is 13 residues. V lost 2 bases and J 3 bases, leaving 8 bases between the germline ends. Here the CDR3 reads CASSLARSYEQYF. DNA for the CDR3: TGTGCCAGCAGTTTAGCTCGTAGCTACGAGCAGTACTTC. Full variable domain (missing parts from reference TRBV28 and TRBJ2-7): DVKVTQSSRYLVKRTGEKVFLECVQDMDHENMFWYRQDPGLGLRLIYFSYDVKMKEKGDIPEGYSVSREKKERFSLILESASTNQTSMYLCASSLARSYEQYFGPGTRLTVT.

The chain has TRBV30 and TRBJ2-7, with TRBD1 identical over 8 bases. Germline V gives CDR1 GTSNPN, CDR2 SVGIG (reference sequence). The V segment lost 5 bases and the J segment 5 bases; nucleotides outside the gene matches: 5. This CDR3 spans 12 amino acids. CDR3 amino acids: CAWGDRFHEQYF. The CDR3 DNA follows: TGTGCCTGGGGGGACAGGTTCCACGAGCAGTACTTC.

CDR3 region: CASSPGNTEAFF. The CDR3 DNA reads as TGTGCCAGCAGTCCGGGGAACACTGAAGCTTTCTTT. The genes are TRBV25-1 and TRBJ1-1; D is unresolved. The CDR3 contains 12 residues. Trimming left V 5 bases short and J 1 base short, with 5 bases between. Germline V gene data show CDR1 as MGHDK and CDR2 as SYGVNS. Drawing the rest from reference TRBV25-1 and TRBJ1-1, the complete variable domain is EADIYQTPRYLVIGTGKKITLECSQTMGHDKMYWYQQDPGMELHLIHYSYGVNSTEKGDLSSESTVSRIRTEHFPLTLESARPSHTSQYLCASSPGNTEAFFGQGTRLTVV.

This chain joins TRBV6-5 and TRBJ1-2; 7 nucleotides align to TRBD1. After removal of 4 bases from V and 5 bases from J, the junction contained 7 bases not matched to a gene. The length of the CDR3 is 14 residues. Germline values: CDR1 MNHEY, CDR2 SVGAGI. Written as DNA, the CDR3 is TGTGCCAGCAGTTGGGGGACAGATACGTATGGCTACACCTTC. Amino acid sequence: CASSWGTDTYGYTF.